One sample yielded the 2 T cell receptor beta chains listed below, sequenced in a study of response to subunit inactivated influenza vaccine. Using its own MiXCR run on the RT-PCR reads, TCRdb lists one record per CDR3 protein. Among more than 550,000 distinct CDR3 sequences, about 11% were seen once, and the ten largest hold 8% to 13%. These same data were also listed under a study on T cells expressing NK-cell markers. This second report adds: The authors generated TCR beta cDNA through 5'RACE template switching with UMIs.

The source material was PBMCs from blood, sampled on the day of vaccination. The receptors come from a middle-aged man who received an inactivated influenza vaccine.

CDR3 sequence reads: CASSLQGMNAYEQYF. In DNA form, the CDR3 reads TGTGCCAGCAGCCTACAGGGGATGAATGCCTACGAGCAGTACTTC. This chain uses TRBV14 with TRBJ2-7, with 7 bases identical to TRBD1. Germline V CDR1 and CDR2: SGHDN, FVKESK. V lost 4 bases and J lost 2; bases outside the gene matches: 8. The CDR3 extends over 15 amino acids.

This clonotype has a handful of counts. CDR3: CASSHLSGRRADTQYF. The CDR3 nucleotides read TGTGCCAGCAGTCATCTAAGCGGGAGAAGGGCAGATACGCAGTATTTT. The J gene is TRBJ2-3, the V gene TRBV6-1; 8 nucleotides match TRBD2. Unmatched junction bases numbered 11, after V lost 5 bases and J lost 4 bases. The CDR3 consists of 16 residues. The germline CDR1 and CDR2 sequences are MNHNS and SASEGT.